This T cell receptor (beta chain) was sequenced in a study of T cells in Graves' hyperthyroidism and ophthalmopathy. Study summary: Peripheral blood was collected at initial diagnosis, before any treatment. Study-level points and caveats: Blood also carried most thyroid clonotypes expanded above 0.001. The authors' 13 V-J model separated ophthalmopathy from stable hyperthyroidism.

With respect to this clonotype: The antigen remains undetermined.

Trimming took off 6 bases at V and 7 bases at J, with 23 bases between the two ends. Per germline, CDR1 SGHTS and CDR2 YDEGEE. This CDR3 region has 16 residues. Roughly 9.1 ml of fresh peripheral blood supplied the PBMCs. Amplification of TCR beta CDR3 regions used RNA as the template. HTBI primers were employed in a first-round RT-PCR of the TCR CDR3. Via MiXCR, TCRdb re-called the multiplex PCR reads, giving one row per CDR3 protein. The table has approximately 600,000 distinct CDR3 sequences, 14% seen once; the top ten hold 7.1%. The genes are TRBV5-8 and TRBJ2-1; D is possibly TRBD2 (5 bases). Sequencing used blood. This sequence originates from a woman under 30 with Graves' ophthalmopathy. The CDR3 coding sequence is TGTGCCAGCACGACGGGCGGGCAGTACACTGGTAATGAGCAGTTCTTC. Amino acid sequence: CASTTGGQYTGNEQFF.